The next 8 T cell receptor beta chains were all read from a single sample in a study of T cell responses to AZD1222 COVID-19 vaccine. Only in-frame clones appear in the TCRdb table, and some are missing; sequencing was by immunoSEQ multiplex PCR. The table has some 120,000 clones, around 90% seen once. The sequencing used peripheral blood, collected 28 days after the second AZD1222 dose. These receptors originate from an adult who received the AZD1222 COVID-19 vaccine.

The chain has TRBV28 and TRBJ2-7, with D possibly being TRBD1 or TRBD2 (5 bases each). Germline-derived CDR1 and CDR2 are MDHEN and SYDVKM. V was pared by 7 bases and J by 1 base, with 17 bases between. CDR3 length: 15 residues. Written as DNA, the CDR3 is TGTGCCAGCAACACCTTATGGGACGAATCCTACGAGCAGTACTTC. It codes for CASNTLWDESYEQYF.

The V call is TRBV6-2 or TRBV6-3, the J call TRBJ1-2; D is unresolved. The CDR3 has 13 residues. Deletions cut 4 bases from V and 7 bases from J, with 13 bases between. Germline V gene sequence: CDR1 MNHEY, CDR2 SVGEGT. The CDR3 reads CASSLQAVRGYTF. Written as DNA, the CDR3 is TGTGCCAGCAGTTTACAAGCGGTCCGTGGCTACACCTTC.

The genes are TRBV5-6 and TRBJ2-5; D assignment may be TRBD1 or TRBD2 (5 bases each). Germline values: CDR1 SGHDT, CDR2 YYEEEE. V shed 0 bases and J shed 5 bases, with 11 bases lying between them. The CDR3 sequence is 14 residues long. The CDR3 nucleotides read TGTGCCAGCAGCTTGGCCGGGGCGGCCGAGACCCAGTACTTC. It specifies CASSLAGAAETQYF.

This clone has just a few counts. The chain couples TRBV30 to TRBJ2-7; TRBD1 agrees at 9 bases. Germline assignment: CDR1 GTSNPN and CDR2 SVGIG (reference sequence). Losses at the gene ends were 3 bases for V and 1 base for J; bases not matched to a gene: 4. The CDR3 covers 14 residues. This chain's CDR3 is CAWRDRGGSYEQYF. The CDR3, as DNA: TGTGCCTGGAGGGACAGGGGAGGATCCTACGAGCAGTACTTC.

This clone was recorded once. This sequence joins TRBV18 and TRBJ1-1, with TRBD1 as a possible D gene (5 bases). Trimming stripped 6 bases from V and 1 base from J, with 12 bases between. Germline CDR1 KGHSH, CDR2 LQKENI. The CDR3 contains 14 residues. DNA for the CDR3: TGTGCCAGCTCGGAACGACAGAAGAACACTGAAGCTTTCTTT. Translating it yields CASSERQKNTEAFF.

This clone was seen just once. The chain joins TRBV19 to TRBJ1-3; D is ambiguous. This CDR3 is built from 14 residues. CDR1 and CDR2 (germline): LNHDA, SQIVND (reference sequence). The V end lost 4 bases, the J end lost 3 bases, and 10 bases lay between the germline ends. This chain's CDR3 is CASSKGIVGNTIYF. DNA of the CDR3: TGTGCCAGTAGTAAGGGAATAGTTGGAAACACCATATATTTT.

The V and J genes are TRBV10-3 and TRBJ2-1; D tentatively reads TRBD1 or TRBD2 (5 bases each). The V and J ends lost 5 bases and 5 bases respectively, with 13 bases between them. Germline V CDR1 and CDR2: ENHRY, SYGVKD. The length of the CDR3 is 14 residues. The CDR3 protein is CAISLGDVHNEQFF. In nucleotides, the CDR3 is TGTGCCATCAGTCTGGGGGACGTACACAATGAGCAGTTCTTC.

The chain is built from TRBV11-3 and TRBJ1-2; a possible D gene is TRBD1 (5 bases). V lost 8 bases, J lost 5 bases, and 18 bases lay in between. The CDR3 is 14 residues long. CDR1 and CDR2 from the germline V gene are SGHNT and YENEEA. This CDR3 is CASGDGADRYGYTF. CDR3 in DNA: TGTGCCAGCGGGGACGGAGCAGACCGTTATGGCTACACCTTC. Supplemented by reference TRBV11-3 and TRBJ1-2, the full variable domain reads EAGVVQSPRYKIIEKKQPVAFWCNPISGHNTLYWYLQNLGQGPELLIRYENEEAVDDSQLPKDRFSAERLKGVDSTLKIQPAELGDSAVYLCASGDGADRYGYTFGSGTRLTVV.